The 4 T cell receptor beta chains reported below all come from one sample, sequenced in a study of T cell repertoires in cytomegalovirus infection. For these TCRs, the target antigens are not known. TCRdb reprocessed the reads with MiXCR, giving one entry per CDR3 protein. The sample yields 900,000 to 950,000 distinct CDR3 sequences, roughly 30% seen once. Sequencing used cultured CD8+ T cells from PBMCs, obtained from culture after CMV antigen stimulation. Receptors originate from a human donor in good health (CMV status not recorded). Some clones in this sample may be carry-over from other donors' samples.

The chain combines TRBV19 with TRBJ2-2; D is unclear. Trimming shortened V by 5 bases and J by 7 bases, and 11 bases separated the two germline ends. The germline V gene encodes CDR1 LNHDA and CDR2 SQIVND (reference sequence). The CDR3 spans 13 residues. The DNA for the CDR3 is TGTGCCAGTAGTGACGCCTGGGACGGGGAGCTGTTTTTT. This sequence encodes CASSDAWDGELFF.

The rearrangement uses TRBV27 and TRBJ1-6; maybe TRBD1 (5 bases). Trimming took off 5 bases at V and 9 bases at J, with 17 bases between the two ends. Germline V CDR1 and CDR2: MNHEY, SMNVEV (reference sequence). This CDR3 contains 15 residues. The CDR3 bases are TGTGCCAGCAGTGAGGAAGGGGAGGATAGTTCACCCCTCCACTTT. Its protein product is CASSEEGEDSSPLHF.

This clonotype was detected only a few times. The chain is built from TRBV5-6 and TRBJ2-4; D is unclear. The CDR3 contains 13 residues. Germline values: CDR1 SGHDT, CDR2 YYEEEE. V shed 2 bases and J shed 6 bases, with 9 bases lying between them. CDR3 protein: CASSFWRLNIQYF. Written as DNA, the CDR3 is TGTGCCAGCAGCTTCTGGCGGTTAAACATTCAGTACTTC.

The sample holds a few counts of this clonotype. This chain uses TRBV6-6 with TRBJ1-5; 10 nucleotides match TRBD1. The length of the CDR3 is 20 residues. Germline trimming cut 3 bases from V and 2 bases from J; bases unmatched to any gene: 16. From germline, CDR1 is MNHNY and CDR2 SVGAGI (reference sequence). CDR3 DNA sequence: TGTGCCAGCAGTTATCAGACTGTACGGACAGGGGGATTGGGCAATCAGCCCCAGCATTTT. Translation gives CASSYQTVRTGGLGNQPQHF.